These T cell receptor beta chains were read from a single sample in a study of blood T cells in healthy people across ages. TCRdb used MiXCR to reprocess the 5' RACE reads, holding one entry per CDR3 protein. The sample lists more than 1 million distinct CDR3 sequences; over 35% were seen once. Sequenced material: blood. The receptors were gathered from a woman aged 55-75 years in good health. Both conserved end residues are part of each CDR3. D genes are given only for firm matches. A row's size may be missing; if present it is once, few, many or a size class.

D gene	V gene	J gene	clone size	CDR3 protein	CDR3 DNA
TRBD2	TRBV18	TRBJ2-3	.	CASSPRRTSGRVSTDTQYF	TGTGCCAGCTCACCACGAAGGACTAGCGGGAGGGTGTCTACAGATACGCAGTATTTT
TRBD2	TRBV9	TRBJ2-7	few	CASSPTGLAVYEQYF	TGTGCCAGCAGCCCCACGGGACTAGCGGTATACGAGCAGTACTTC
TRBD1	TRBV5-1	TRBJ1-1	.	CASSWGQQSPNTEAFF	TGCGCCAGCAGCTGGGGACAGCAAAGCCCGAACACTGAAGCTTTCTTT
.	TRBV28	TRBJ2-5	few	CASSLGGDLYKETQYF	TGTGCCAGCAGTTTAGGGGGTGACTTGTATAAAGAGACCCAGTACTTC
.	TRBV27	TRBJ2-5	many	CASSFGGAETQYF	TGTGCCAGCAGTTTTGGGGGAGCAGAGACCCAGTACTTC
.	TRBV4-2	TRBJ2-3	few	CASSQKADTQYF	TGTGCCAGCAGCCAGAAGGCAGATACGCAGTATTTT
TRBD2	TRBV2	TRBJ2-7	.	CASSARTSVGEQYF	TGTGCCAGCAGTGCCCGGACTAGCGTTGGTGAGCAGTACTTC
TRBD2	TRBV6-5	TRBJ2-1	.	CASRARAYSGNEQFF	TGTGCCAGCAGAGCTCGGGCGTATAGCGGGAATGAGCAGTTCTTC
.	TRBV7-9	TRBJ2-5	few	CASSPSYGAYQETQYF	TGTGCCAGCAGCCCCTCTTATGGGGCCTACCAAGAGACCCAGTACTTC
TRBD2	TRBV14	TRBJ2-3	.	CASSPLVIAGGLDTQYF	TGTGCCAGCAGCCCTCTTGTTATAGCGGGAGGATTAGATACGCAGTATTTT
TRBD2	TRBV3-1	TRBJ2-1	.	CASSQEGLAGGSYNEQFF	TGTGCCAGCAGCCAAGAGGGACTAGCGGGGGGAAGCTACAATGAGCAGTTCTTC
.	TRBV30	TRBJ2-7	.	CAWRLATGSYEQYF	TGTGCCTGGAGGTTAGCTACCGGGTCCTACGAGCAGTACTTC
TRBD2	TRBV5-1	TRBJ2-2	few	CASSYGTSGPGELFF	TGCGCCAGCAGCTACGGGACTAGCGGGCCCGGGGAGCTGTTTTTT
.	TRBV29-1	TRBJ1-1	few	CSVEDLDWITNTEAFF	TGCAGCGTTGAAGATCTCGATTGGATTACGAACACTGAAGCTTTCTTT
TRBD1	TRBV27	TRBJ2-4	.	CASSFGTGNIQYF	TGTGCCAGCAGTTTCGGGACAGGGAACATTCAGTACTTC
TRBD1	TRBV12-5	TRBJ2-5	.	CASGTGQPQETQYF	TGTGCTAGTGGTACGGGACAGCCCCAAGAGACCCAGTACTTC
.	TRBV2	TRBJ2-2	.	CASSVGGISLSGELFF	TGTGCCAGCAGTGTTGGGGGGATCTCCCTCTCCGGGGAGCTGTTTTTT
.	TRBV7-9	TRBJ1-5	.	CASSLGTAGSNQPQHF	TGTGCCAGCAGCTTAGGGACAGCCGGGAGCAATCAGCCCCAGCATTTT
TRBD2	TRBV4-2	TRBJ2-5	.	CASSQAPAGGPVETQYF	TGTGCCAGCAGCCAAGCCCCCGCGGGAGGGCCTGTGGAGACCCAGTACTTC
TRBD1	TRBV7-9	TRBJ1-2	.	CASSFARTGGDYGYTF	TGTGCCAGCAGTTTCGCCAGGACAGGGGGGGACTATGGCTACACCTTC
.	TRBV15	TRBJ1-1	.	CTTSRDGGEGMAAFF	TGTACCACCAGCAGAGATGGAGGGGAGGGAATGGCAGCTTTCTTT
TRBD1	TRBV28	TRBJ2-3	few	CASSWGQSTDTQYF	TGTGCCAGCAGTTGGGGACAGAGCACAGATACGCAGTATTTT
.	TRBV20-1	TRBJ1-4	.	CSARGDRPNEKLFF	TGCAGTGCTAGAGGTGACCGTCCTAATGAAAAACTGTTTTTT
TRBD1	TRBV18	TRBJ2-1	.	CASSPLGTAGNEQFF	TGTGCCAGCTCACCACTTGGGACAGCCGGCAATGAGCAGTTCTTC
TRBD1	TRBV20-1	TRBJ1-5	once	CSARQGRQPQHF	TGCAGTGCCCGACAGGGTAGACAGCCCCAGCATTTT
.	TRBV5-1	TRBJ2-7	few	CASSLSGSGREQYF	TGCGCCAGCAGCTTGTCCGGGAGTGGTAGAGAGCAGTACTTC
.	TRBV5-1	TRBJ2-7	few	CASSSRDVGTTYEQYF	TGCGCCAGCAGCTCCAGGGACGTAGGAACGACCTACGAGCAGTACTTC
.	TRBV6-1	TRBJ1-1	.	CASKYVTEAFF	TGTGCCAGCAAATACGTCACTGAAGCTTTCTTT
.	TRBV15	TRBJ2-1	.	CATSRDLQGSYNEQFF	TGTGCCACCAGCAGAGATCTTCAGGGATCCTACAATGAGCAGTTCTTC
.	TRBV7-2	TRBJ2-7	few	CASSHSTGLYYEQYF	TGTGCCAGCAGCCACTCCACGGGTCTCTACTACGAGCAGTACTTC
.	TRBV29-1	TRBJ2-7	.	CSEGGGSSYNEQYF	TGCAGCGAGGGGGGGGGGAGCTCCTACAATGAGCAGTACTTC
.	TRBV7-2	TRBJ2-1	many	CASSLVASYNEQFF	TGTGCCAGCAGCTTGGTAGCCTCCTACAATGAGCAGTTCTTC